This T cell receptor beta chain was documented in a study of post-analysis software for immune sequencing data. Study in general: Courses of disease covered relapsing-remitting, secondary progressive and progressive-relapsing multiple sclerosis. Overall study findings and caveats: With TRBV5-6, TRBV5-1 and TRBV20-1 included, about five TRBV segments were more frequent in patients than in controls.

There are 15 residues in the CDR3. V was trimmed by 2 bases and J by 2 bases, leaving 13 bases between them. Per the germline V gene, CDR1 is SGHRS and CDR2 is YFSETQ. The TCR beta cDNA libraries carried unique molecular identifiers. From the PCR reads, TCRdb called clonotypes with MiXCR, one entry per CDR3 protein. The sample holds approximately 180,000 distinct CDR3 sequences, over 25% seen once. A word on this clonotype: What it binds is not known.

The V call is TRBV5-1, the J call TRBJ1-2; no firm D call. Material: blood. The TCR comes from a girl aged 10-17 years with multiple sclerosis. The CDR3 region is CASSFGSIQNYGYTF. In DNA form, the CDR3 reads TGCGCCAGCAGCTTTGGGAGTATACAGAACTATGGCTACACCTTC.